These T cell receptor beta chains were read from a single sample in a study of blood T cell repertoires in COVID-19. Assay used: immunoSEQ multiplex PCR; TCRdb lists only in-frame clones, some missing. Among almost 95,000 clones, around 88% were seen once, and the ten largest hold 15% to 20%. The sample consisted of peripheral blood. The receptors were gathered from a woman in her fifties or sixties with COVID-19, enrolled during active disease. The CDR3 runs from the conserved cysteine through the conserved F or W. Each record gives: J gene, V gene, CDR3 protein.

TRBJ1-5,TRBV2,CASSAGDHYSNQPQHF
TRBJ2-6,TRBV4-3,CASSQENRGDLSGANVLTF
TRBJ2-2,TRBV7-2,CASTRGGNTGELFF
TRBJ2-7,TRBV15,CATSREGALGQIHEQYF
TRBJ2-7,TRBV6-5,CASSTLEQYF
TRBJ1-1,TRBV28,CASTPTRDMNTEAFF
TRBJ1-2,TRBV9,CASSAPADRGHGYTF
TRBJ2-1,TRBV27,CASSFIGSGTGIYNEQFF
TRBJ2-2,TRBV11-2,CATVQPNTGELFF
TRBJ1-5,TRBV3-1/TRBV3-2,CASSQGPEPQHF
TRBJ1-6,TRBV19,CASRTSYNSPLHF
TRBJ2-3,TRBV9,CASSSPSSGGRDTQYF
TRBJ2-3,TRBV6-2/TRBV6-3,CASSFAGGRDTQYF
TRBJ2-7,TRBV12-3/TRBV12-4,CASAKDSSYEQYF
TRBJ1-3,TRBV9,CASSTFTGGNTIYF
TRBJ2-7,TRBV6-5,CASTQRGTYEQYF
TRBJ2-1,TRBV11-3,CASSLGSGTGSSYNEQFF
TRBJ1-2,TRBV12-5,CASGSTDYGYTF
TRBJ2-7,TRBV30,CAWSVTGDEQYF
TRBJ2-2,TRBV6-5,CASSPRSGELFF
TRBJ2-7,TRBV11-3,CASSLSGVHEQYF
TRBJ1-5,TRBV6-5,CASSFGSGGNQPQHF
TRBJ2-3,TRBV6-2/TRBV6-3,CASSYPGLAGEVLSTDTQYF
TRBJ1-6,TRBV6-1,CASSDSGGQNSPLHF
TRBJ1-2,TRBV10-3,CAISEGPGYYGYTF
TRBJ2-1,TRBV10-3,CAISSFGSGGRNEQFF
TRBJ1-5,TRBV5-8,CASRDGTGRRNQPQHF
TRBJ2-1,TRBV19,CASSSRLAGGLDEQFF
TRBJ1-6,TRBV11-3,CASSGTANSPLHF
TRBJ1-2,TRBV9,CASNVLGEGRYTF
TRBJ1-4,TRBV30,CAWSGGQGAEKLFF
TRBJ2-7,TRBV11-2,CASSFGQDSYEQYF
TRBJ1-1,TRBV29-1,CSADRGTEAFF
TRBJ1-1,TRBV28,CASSFLRLNTEAFF
TRBJ1-4,TRBV27,CASSPSTGRREKLFF
TRBJ1-3,TRBV27,CASSPKPGGSSGNTIYF
TRBJ1-2,TRBV20-1,CSASGSTGEDGYTF
TRBJ2-7,TRBV6-2/TRBV6-3,CASSRPPGLAYEQYF
TRBJ1-4,TRBV28,CASSLKTGVINEKLFF
TRBJ2-3,TRBV5-1,CASSLMGLTDTQYF
TRBJ1-2,TRBV4-1,CASSQDWARGGYGYTF
TRBJ1-4,TRBV7-9,CASMTGKGEKLFF
TRBJ2-2,TRBV19,CASSPRTGYTGELFF
TRBJ1-1,TRBV18,CASSQSGVQEEAFF
TRBJ2-7,TRBV7-8,CASSRWGGTVSYEQYF
TRBJ1-5,TRBV6-2/TRBV6-3,CASSDRGGTQPQHF
TRBJ2-1,TRBV6-6,CASSYGASSYNEQFF
TRBJ1-6,TRBV11-2,CASSSNQGDNSPLHF
TRBJ2-7,TRBV7-2,CASSDTVLGASYEQYF
TRBJ2-5,TRBV28,CASSLLRYQETQYF
TRBJ2-1,TRBV9,CASSLTGGNEQFF
TRBJ1-4,TRBV9,CASSPDRSGSVNEKLFF
TRBJ2-2,TRBV3-1/TRBV3-2,CASSQAGGVTGELFF
TRBJ2-3,TRBV7-9,CASSLGLAGAGDTQYF
TRBJ2-1,TRBV4-2,CASREGSGGYNEQFF
TRBJ1-2,TRBV6-2/TRBV6-3,CASSPSNRGYTF
TRBJ1-1,TRBV4-3,CASSQGDRVDTEAFF